This T cell receptor (beta chain) comes out of a study of naive and memory T cell subsets. Four PCR rounds used nested alpha and beta constant region primers plus the SP2 primer. TCRdb re-analysed the 5' RACE reads in MiXCR, keeping a single row per CDR3 protein. This table holds roughly 60,000 distinct CDR3 sequences, 6% to 8.5% found once. An oligonucleotide containing a UMI was ligated to the 3' end of TCR cDNA. The CDR3 consists of 14 residues. The V gene lost 1 base and the J gene lost 7 bases, with 13 bases spanning the gap. Germline CDR1 reads SEHNR; CDR2 reads FQNEAQ (reference sequence). The sample holds a few counts of this clonotype.

The source of this sequence is a female donor in good health. The chain recombines TRBV7-9 with TRBJ1-1, with TRBD1 as a possible D gene (5 bases). The CDR3 region has the DNA TGTGCCAGCAGCTTAGGACGGGGGAACGTTGAAGCTTTCTTT. The encoded protein is CASSLGRGNVEAFF.